A selection of T cell receptor beta chains follows, all from one sample in a study of blood T cell repertoires in COVID-19. Produced via immunoSEQ multiplex PCR; TCRdb's table is partial and in-frame only. The profile shows tens of thousands of clones, less than 90% of them singletons. Sequenced material: peripheral blood. These receptors all come from a human donor in a cohort sampled during active COVID-19. CDR3s include the opening cysteine and the closing phenylalanine or tryptophan.

TRBJ1-3 16 TRBV13 CASSLFAQGTGNTIYF
TRBJ2-7 15 TRBV19 CASSLGSDLIYEQYF
TRBJ1-4 13 TRBV2 CASSLGSREKLFF
TRBJ1-1 13 TRBV9 CASSVGQGGAAFF
TRBJ1-2 15 TRBV2 CASSSRGGPLYGYTF
TRBJ2-7 13 TRBV5-5 CASSSGLAEKQYF
TRBJ2-7 15 TRBV7-2 CASSLALAGGAEQYF
TRBJ2-4 12 TRBV5-1 CASSMPGNSQYF
TRBJ2-7 13 TRBV3-1/TRBV3-2 CASSQVGEDEQYF
TRBJ2-1 15 TRBV5-5 CASSSTGGSYNEQFF
TRBJ2-7 15 TRBV27 CASSLSSGRWYEQYF
TRBJ2-1 16 TRBV28 CASSSPQGETINEQFF
TRBJ2-7 12 TRBV2 CASKGSGYEQYF
TRBJ2-1 19 TRBV19 CASSSLSGRATSSYNEQFF
TRBJ1-1 14 TRBV4-1 CASSQDRSNTEAFF
TRBJ2-7 14 TRBV7-2 CASRLTLFSYEQYF
TRBJ2-5 15 TRBV7-2 CASSLTSGRFQTQYF
TRBJ1-5 15 TRBV6-5 CASSSDRVGAQPQHF
TRBJ2-5 16 TRBV5-8 CASSFTSGRVEETQYF
TRBJ1-2 16 TRBV25-1 CASSDPGQGASYGYTF
TRBJ2-7 15 TRBV19 CASSVGTAASYEQYF
TRBJ1-2 15 TRBV9 CASSAREGQGWGYTF
TRBJ2-7 14 TRBV5-1 CASSLGTNSYEQYF
TRBJ1-1 15 TRBV5-1 CASSFEQGGYTEAFF
TRBJ2-7 14 TRBV7-2 CASSIPGGHYEQYF
TRBJ2-5 16 TRBV6-2/TRBV6-3 CASSYLAGGVRETQYF
TRBJ2-7 13 TRBV11-3 CASSFTREREQYF
TRBJ2-2 15 TRBV6-2/TRBV6-3 CASSKTAEGTGELFF
TRBJ1-1 14 TRBV27 CASSYSPLDTEAFF
TRBJ1-6 17 TRBV4-2 CASSQEVEGANSSPLHF
TRBJ2-3 15 TRBV7-9 CASRAAGMGLDTQYF
TRBJ1-2 14 TRBV7-2 CASIPRQGNYGYTF
TRBJ1-6 15 TRBV28 CASSPVGVGNSPLHF
TRBJ2-3 15 TRBV6-4 CASSVIAGVGDTQYF
TRBJ1-1 15 TRBV5-1 CASSLDGRRNTEAFF
TRBJ2-5 13 TRBV29-1 CSGSGAIRETQYF
TRBJ1-5 16 TRBV20-1 CSASDGGRSSNQPQHF